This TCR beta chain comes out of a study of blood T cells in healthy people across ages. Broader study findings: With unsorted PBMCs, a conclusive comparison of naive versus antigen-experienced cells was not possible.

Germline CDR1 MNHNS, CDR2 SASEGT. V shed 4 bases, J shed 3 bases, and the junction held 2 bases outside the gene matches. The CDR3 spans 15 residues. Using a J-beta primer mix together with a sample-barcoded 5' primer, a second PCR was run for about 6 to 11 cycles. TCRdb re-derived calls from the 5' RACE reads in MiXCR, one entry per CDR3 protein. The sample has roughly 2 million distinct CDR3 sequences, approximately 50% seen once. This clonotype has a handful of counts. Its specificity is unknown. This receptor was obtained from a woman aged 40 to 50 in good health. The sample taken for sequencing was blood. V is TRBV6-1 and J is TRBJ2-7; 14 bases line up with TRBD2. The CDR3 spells CASSGGTSGGYEQYF. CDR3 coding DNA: TGTGCCAGCAGTGGAGGGACTAGCGGGGGCTACGAGCAGTACTTC.